Listed below are T cell receptor beta chains from one sample, sequenced in a study of regulatory T cells in long-lasting Graves disease. Using its own MiXCR run on the multiplex PCR reads, TCRdb lists one record per CDR3 protein. The sample includes some 330,000 distinct CDR3 sequences, 12% of them seen just once. This sample also appeared in a second study, on T cells in Graves' hyperthyroidism and ophthalmopathy.

The material sequenced was peripheral blood mononuclear cells (PBMCs), taken at new diagnosis, from a patient treated with antithyroid drugs. These receptors were taken from a woman aged 18-35 years with Graves disease. The CDR3 runs from the conserved cysteine through the conserved F or W.

V,J,CDR3
TRBV11-2,TRBJ2-7,CASRGYEQYF
TRBV20-1,TRBJ2-7,CSAGRTSGYNYEQYF
TRBV7-9,TRBJ2-3,CASSATSGTYTDTQYF
TRBV28,TRBJ1-2,CASSFRDGYTF
TRBV20-1,TRBJ2-1,CSALLRLAENLNEQFF
TRBV2,-,CASSVFSGRAAPAYEQYF
TRBV5-1,TRBJ1-1,CASSPLLPGGGFSSTEAFF
TRBV7-8,TRBJ1-1,CASSQGRGRYTEAFF
TRBV20-1,TRBJ1-2,CSARPLSGEASYGYTF
TRBV19,TRBJ1-5,CASSIEGRSRGNQPQHF
TRBV20-1,TRBJ2-1,CSARGVEDTYNEQFF
TRBV4-1,TRBJ1-3,CASSQGAYRASGNTIYF
TRBV7-9,TRBJ1-1,CASSLGSMEAFF
TRBV9,TRBJ2-3,CASSVPKSGGATDTQYF
TRBV7-6,TRBJ2-2,CASSPYEDTNTGELFF
TRBV12-3/TRBV12-4,TRBJ2-1,CASSLGLGSYNEQFF
TRBV6-1,TRBJ2-7,CASSAGTYRYEQYF
TRBV4-3,TRBJ1-2,CASSQDRGGYGYTF
TRBV19,TRBJ1-5,CASSPPQSGQPQHF
TRBV15,TRBJ2-5,CATSRDPSRETQYF
TRBV20-1,TRBJ2-1,CSARAWTSEHEQFF
TRBV6-2/TRBV6-3,TRBJ2-2,CASSYGASGRREAGELFF
TRBV6-5,TRBJ2-3,CASSYSGGTDTQYF
TRBV12-3/TRBV12-4,TRBJ2-1,CASSFRGTNEQFF
TRBV27,TRBJ2-3,CASSPRLTDTQYF
TRBV6-2/TRBV6-3,TRBJ1-1,CASSYPGNTEAFF
TRBV5-1,TRBJ2-7,CASSPDGLEWYEQYF
TRBV4-1,TRBJ1-1,CASSQWFGTINSGAFF
TRBV11-3,TRBJ2-5,CASSLDGQREYETQYF
TRBV20-1,TRBJ2-3,CSARSGNTDTQYF
TRBV11-2,TRBJ2-5,CASSLVSQETQYF
TRBV9,TRBJ1-2,CASSVDLVADYGYTF
TRBV10-3,TRBJ1-6,CAIQGPDSPLHF
TRBV20-1,TRBJ1-2,CSARRLGQGNGYTF
TRBV6-2/TRBV6-3,TRBJ2-7,CASRKTGDYEQYF
TRBV7-3,TRBJ2-1,CASSLSGLAGVLGHEQFF
TRBV11-2,TRBJ2-1,CASSRGTSGKSSYNEQFF
TRBV27,TRBJ2-3,CASSLSRADTQYF
TRBV20-1,TRBJ2-2,CSARDRREGGTGELFF
TRBV7-2,TRBJ1-4,CASSLEAREKLFF
TRBV6-1,TRBJ2-7,CASSRFGQGRSYEQYF
TRBV27,TRBJ1-2,CASRLLRGQGYGYTF
TRBV12-3/TRBV12-4,TRBJ1-3,CASTSGGGGNTIYF
TRBV27,TRBJ2-1,CASSLYGQALNEQFF
TRBV27,TRBJ2-2,CASSPDLGAAGELFF
TRBV19,TRBJ1-1,CASSQGTGGHNTEAFF
TRBV24-1,TRBJ2-1,CATSDIDEQFF
TRBV5-1,TRBJ1-5,CASSLDWGQPQHF
TRBV13,TRBJ1-1,CASSLEEGLNTEAFF
TRBV4-1,TRBJ1-4,CASSQDFQSGPRENEKLFF
TRBV5-1,TRBJ2-1,CASSFDLSEQFF
TRBV20-1,TRBJ2-3,CSARDVGQVFTDTQYF
TRBV7-9,TRBJ2-7,CASSRGLGSSYEQYF
TRBV6-2/TRBV6-3,TRBJ2-3,CASREPGTSDTQYF
TRBV6-5,TRBJ2-2,CASSYFGGRRGELFF
TRBV5-4,TRBJ2-5,CASSPTTGMRGETQYF
TRBV6-1,TRBJ2-3,CASSPTHYNDKQYF
TRBV19,TRBJ2-3,CASSIDPSGRTDTQYF